These T cell receptor beta chains were read from a single sample in a study of vaccination and CD4 T cells after COVID-19. A single record per CDR3 protein comes from TCRdb applying MiXCR to the PCR reads. The data show 9,500 to 15,000 distinct CDR3 sequences, more than 45% seen once. Their recognized antigens are unknown. Source material: CD4+ T cells from blood, cultured in vitro. These receptors were obtained from a human donor who had recovered from COVID-19. Both conserved end residues are part of each CDR3. Fields, in order: D gene, clone size, V gene, J gene, CDR3 DNA, CDR3 protein. The D gene is left open where the match is weak. Part of the rows lack a size; the others show once, few, many or a class for expanded clones.

>TRBD1|NA|TRBV27|TRBJ2-7
TGTGCCAGCAGTTCCCAGGACAGGGGGACCTACGAGCAGTACTTC
CASSSQDRGTYEQYF
>NA|NA|TRBV2|TRBJ2-7
TGTGCCACCACCCCTTTCCACGAGCAGTACTTC
CATTPFHEQYF
>NA|NA|TRBV6-2/TRBV6-3|TRBJ1-2
TGTGCCAGCAGTTCGATGGGAGGCTACACCTTC
CASSSMGGYTF
>NA|few|TRBV10-2|TRBJ1-1
TGCGCCAGCAGTGAAAGGACGGGGAACACTGAAGCTTTCTTT
CASSERTGNTEAFF
>NA|NA|TRBV28|TRBJ1-1
TGTGCCAGCAGTTTATCAGTACTCACTGAAGCTTTCTTT
CASSLSVLTEAFF
>NA|NA|TRBV20-1|TRBJ1-4
TGCAGTGCTAGGGGGGTGATTAATGAAAAACTGTTTTTT
CSARGVINEKLFF
>NA|NA|TRBV7-8|TRBJ2-7
TGTGCCAGCAGCTTCAGGGGGGAGTACGAGCAGTACTTC
CASSFRGEYEQYF
>NA|NA|TRBV18|TRBJ1-3
TGTGCCAGCTCCCCCAGGCACAGGGCCACCTACACCATATATTTT
CASSPRHRATYTIYF
>NA|NA|TRBV2|TRBJ1-5
TGTGCCAGCAGTGAAAGTAGGGGTTGGCGGCCCCAGCATTTT
CASSESRGWRPQHF
>NA|once|TRBV20-1|TRBJ1-5
TGCAGTGCTAGGGAGACAGTTTTCGATCAGCCCCAGCATTTT
CSARETVFDQPQHF
>NA|NA|TRBV20-1|TRBJ2-1
TGCAGTGCTGTAGCGGACTCCTACAATGAGCAGTTCTTC
CSAVADSYNEQFF
>NA|NA|TRBV7-9|TRBJ1-1
TGTGCCAGCAGCTTCCAGGGTCGGAGTACTGAAGCTTTCTTT
CASSFQGRSTEAFF
>NA|NA|TRBV6-2/TRBV6-3|TRBJ2-6
TGTGCCAGCAGCAAAACAGGGCCTGGGGCCAACGTCCTGACTTTC
CASSKTGPGANVLTF
>NA|few|TRBV4-3|TRBJ2-5
TGCGCCAGCAGCCAAGGATCAGGGTGGGAGACCCAGTACTTC
CASSQGSGWETQYF
>NA|NA|TRBV11-3|TRBJ2-2
TGTGCCAGCAGCTTCAGCGGCGGGGAGCTGTTTTTT
CASSFSGGELFF
>NA|NA|TRBV18|TRBJ1-2
TGTGCCAGCTCACCAACCGACACTAATGGCTACACCTTC
CASSPTDTNGYTF
>NA|NA|TRBV2|TRBJ1-5
TGTGCCAGCAGGGCGGACGGCAATCAGCCCCAGCATTTT
CASRADGNQPQHF
>NA|NA|TRBV2|TRBJ1-2
TGTGCCAGCAGTGAAAAGGTCAGGTTCAACTATGGCTACACCTTC
CASSEKVRFNYGYTF
>NA|NA|TRBV20-1|TRBJ2-1
TGCAGTGCTGAGCTTAGCGGAAACTACAATGAGCAGTTCTTC
CSAELSGNYNEQFF
>NA|few|TRBV27|TRBJ2-2
TGTGCCAGCAGTCCTCAAGCTTTCGCGAACACCGGGGAGCTGTTTTTT
CASSPQAFANTGELFF
>NA|NA|TRBV30|TRBJ1-5
TGTGCCTGGAGGGGGATAGGACCTCATCAGCCCCAGCATTTT
CAWRGIGPHQPQHF
>NA|few|TRBV15|TRBJ1-4
TGTGCCACCAGCAGAGATAAAACCCAGGGTGAAAAACTGTTTTTT
CATSRDKTQGEKLFF
>TRBD1|once|TRBV6-1|TRBJ1-6
TGTGCCAGCAGGGACAGGGCCCCCTCCTATAATTCACCCCTCCACTTT
CASRDRAPSYNSPLHF
>TRBD1|NA|TRBV2|TRBJ1-1
TGTGCCAGCAGTGAGTTCGCAGGGGGTAACACTGAAGCTTTCTTT
CASSEFAGGNTEAFF
>NA|NA|TRBV6-1|TRBJ1-2
TGTGCCAGCACCCCTCGCGGGGCGGCAAATTTTTACCTTAACTATGGCTACACCTTC
CASTPRGAANFYLNYGYTF
>NA|NA|TRBV19|TRBJ1-1
TGTGCCAGTAGTACTCGGACAGCCGCTAACACTGAAGCTTTCTTT
CASSTRTAANTEAFF
>NA|NA|TRBV20-1|TRBJ2-2
TGCAGTGCCAGAGAGGGACGGTTTACCGGGGAGCTGTTTTTT
CSAREGRFTGELFF
>NA|NA|TRBV6-4|TRBJ2-5
TGTGCCAGCAGTGATGGGCGGGACCAAGAGACCCAGTACTTC
CASSDGRDQETQYF
>TRBD1|NA|TRBV2|TRBJ1-5
TGTGCCAGCAGAGCACCGGGACAGGGTAATCAGCCCCAGCATTTT
CASRAPGQGNQPQHF
>TRBD1|NA|TRBV10-3|TRBJ1-5
TGTGCCATCAGTGCGCACAGGGGAGCAAAAGAGAATAGCAATCAGCCCCAGCATTTT
CAISAHRGAKENSNQPQHF
>NA|NA|TRBV2|TRBJ1-5
TGTGCTAGCAGTGTAGAGAGCAATCAGCCCCAGCATTTT
CASSVESNQPQHF
>NA|NA|TRBV20-1|TRBJ1-5
TGCAGTGCTAGTCGCCCTACTGCATACAGGGTGGGGGTATTTTGGAGCAATCAGCCCCAGCATTTT
CSASRPTAYRVGVFWSNQPQHF
>NA|NA|TRBV18|TRBJ2-2
TGTGCCAGCTCACCGGACTATGCCGGGGAGCTGTTTTTT
CASSPDYAGELFF
>NA|NA|TRBV7-2|TRBJ2-7
TGTGCCAGCAGACGTGACAGGCCCATGGAGCAGTACTTC
CASRRDRPMEQYF
>NA|NA|TRBV20-1|TRBJ2-1
TGCAGTGCTAGGGGGGTTGGAGCAGGGGCCACCTACAATGAGCAGTTCTTC
CSARGVGAGATYNEQFF
>TRBD1|NA|TRBV7-9|TRBJ2-5
TGTGCCAGCAGCTCTTCGACAGGGGGCGCGGGGACCCAGTACTTC
CASSSSTGGAGTQYF
>TRBD2|NA|TRBV5-4|TRBJ2-7
TGTGCCAGCAGTCCCGGGACTAGCGGGAGTCTCGAGTACGAGCAGTACTTC
CASSPGTSGSLEYEQYF
>NA|few|TRBV10-3|TRBJ1-1
TGTGCCATCAGTGACCGACAGGCCACTGAAGCTTTCTTT
CAISDRQATEAFF
>TRBD1|few|TRBV20-1|TRBJ1-2
TGCAGTGCTAGAGCCTTGACCGGGACAGGGAACTATGGCTACACCTTC
CSARALTGTGNYGYTF
>NA|NA|TRBV20-1|TRBJ1-6
TGCAGTGCTAGACCGTTACGGGGGACGGATTCACCCCTCCACTTT
CSARPLRGTDSPLHF
>NA|NA|TRBV6-1|TRBJ1-1
TGTGCCAGCAGTGCCGGACAGTTGAACACTGAAGCTTTCTTT
CASSAGQLNTEAFF
>NA|NA|TRBV20-1|TRBJ2-1
TGCAGTGCCCGAATAGGGGTAGCTGACGAGCAGTTCTTC
CSARIGVADEQFF
>NA|once|TRBV29-1|TRBJ2-7
TGCAGCGCCAGAAGGGGGGACTACGAGCAGTACTTC
CSARRGDYEQYF
>NA|NA|TRBV20-1|TRBJ1-6
TGCAGTGCTAAGTCCAGTGAGGGATTTTATAATTCACCCCTCCACTTT
CSAKSSEGFYNSPLHF
>NA|medium-sized|TRBV2|TRBJ2-5
TGTGCCAGCAGTGAGAAGCACGTACAAGAGACCCAGTACTTC
CASSEKHVQETQYF
>NA|NA|TRBV7-9|TRBJ1-5
TGTGCCAGCAGCCCTGGGCTGAATAGCAATCAGCCCCAGCATTTT
CASSPGLNSNQPQHF
>NA|NA|TRBV7-2|TRBJ2-7
TGTGCCAGCAGCTCCCGACAGGAGCAGTACTTC
CASSSRQEQYF
>TRBD1|NA|TRBV2|TRBJ1-2
TGTGCCAGCAGCCCTAGACAGGGGGACTATGGCTACACCTTC
CASSPRQGDYGYTF
>NA|NA|TRBV6-2/TRBV6-3|TRBJ1-1
TGTGCCAGCAGTTACCCCAGGGATACGGCGACGTTCCACACTGAAGCTTTCTTT
CASSYPRDTATFHTEAFF
>TRBD2|NA|TRBV7-7|TRBJ2-5
TGTGCTAGCAGCCCGACTAGCTTCGGGACCCAGTACTTC
CASSPTSFGTQYF
>NA|NA|TRBV20-1|TRBJ2-7
TGCAGTGCTATTACCTGGGGGGATAGGGAGGAGCAGTACTTC
CSAITWGDREEQYF
>NA|NA|TRBV11-1|TRBJ2-3
TGTGCCAGCAGCTTATCGCGGGGCACAGATACGCAGTATTTT
CASSLSRGTDTQYF
>NA|NA|TRBV27|TRBJ1-2
TGTGCCAGCCGACCTGGAGTAGGGAACTATGGCTACACCTTC
CASRPGVGNYGYTF
>NA|few|TRBV20-1|TRBJ2-5
TGCAGTGCTACCCCTCCCCCTAGATTCCAAGAGACCCAGTACTTC
CSATPPPRFQETQYF
>NA|NA|TRBV30|TRBJ2-1
TGTGCCTGGATACCGGGACTCACCTACAATGAGCAGTTCTTC
CAWIPGLTYNEQFF